Listed here are 10 T cell receptor beta chains from one sample, sequenced in a study of T-cell reconstitution after alpha-beta-depleted transplantation in children. Using unique molecular identifiers, the investigators prepared the TCRbeta library. One entry per CDR3 protein, called by TCRdb with MiXCR from the PCR reads. The sample carries around 600,000 distinct CDR3 sequences, 10% recorded once. The sequenced sample was PBMCs from the stem cell graft donor, obtained from the stem cell graft. The receptors were sampled from a human donor who donated a stem cell graft to a child with acute myeloid leukemia.

This clonotype was counted many times. This sequence joins TRBV9 and TRBJ2-3; 9 nucleotides match TRBD2. This CDR3 has 18 residues. The germline gives CDR1 SGDLS, CDR2 YYNGEE. V gave up 1 base and J gave up 0 bases; unmatched junction bases: 9. The CDR3 DNA sequence: TGTGCCAGCAGCGTAACGGTAGCGGGAGTTACTAGCACAGATACGCAGTATTTT. It codes for CASSVTVAGVTSTDTQYF.

This clonotype occurred a few times. The chain has TRBV11-2 and TRBJ2-3, with a weak D call TRBD2 (6 bases). The V gene lost 6 bases and the J gene lost 0 bases, with 13 bases spanning the gap. This CDR3 comprises 15 residues. Germline lookup yields CDR1 SGHAT and CDR2 FQNNGV. CDR3 sequence: CASSSGLESTDTQYF. In DNA form, the CDR3 reads TGTGCCAGCAGTTCGGGACTTGAAAGCACAGATACGCAGTATTTT. Full variable domain (outside the CDR3, taken from reference TRBV11-2 and TRBJ2-3): EAGVAQSPRYKIIEKRQSVAFWCNPISGHATLYWYQQILGQGPKLLIQFQNNGVVDDSQLPKDRFSAERLKGVDSTLKIQPAKLEDSAVYLCASSSGLESTDTQYFGPGTRLTVL.

This clonotype was found a few times. This chain links TRBV6-2 or TRBV6-3 with TRBJ1-1, with TRBD1 identical over 10 bases. V dropped 6 bases and J dropped 12; count of bases not matched to a gene: 4. Looked up from germline, CDR1 is MNHEY and CDR2 is SVGEGT. The CDR3 consists of 11 residues. CDR3 nucleotides: TGTGCCAGCAGCCGGGGACAGGGGTCTTTCTTT. Amino acids: CASSRGQGSFF.

This clonotype was observed at least ten times. This sequence joins TRBV11-2 and TRBJ2-3; TRBD1 is a possible D gene (7 bases). Between the trimmed V and J ends, which lost 3 bases and 5 bases, there was a span of 15 bases. Germline CDR1 and CDR2: SGHAT and FQNNGV. CDR3 length equals 15 residues. This CDR3 reads CASSFQGGVRDTQYF. CDR3 DNA: TGTGCCAGCAGCTTTCAGGGGGGAGTAAGAGATACGCAGTATTTT.

In its sample, this clonotype was seen many times. This chain uses TRBV10-3 with TRBJ2-5; 7 bases align to TRBD1. V was clipped by 9 bases and J by 3 bases; unmatched bases: 4. Germline CDR1 reads ENHRY; CDR2 reads SYGVKD. The CDR3 length is 12 residues. The CDR3 DNA sequence: TGTGCCATTGGAACAGGGGAAGAGACCCAGTACTTC. It yields the protein CAIGTGEETQYF.

V gene TRBV5-5 combines with J gene TRBJ1-6, with 7 bases identical to TRBD1. Germline V gives CDR1 SGHKS, CDR2 YYEKEE (reference sequence). Trimming took 4 bases from V and 10 from J; bases not matched to a gene: 5. The CDR3 has 13 amino acids. CDR3 bases: TGTGCCAGCAGCCTACAGGGGTCCTCACCCCTCCACTTT. Residues: CASSLQGSSPLHF. Variable domain in full (rest from reference TRBV5-5 and TRBJ1-6): DAGVTQSPTHLIKTRGQQVTLRCSPISGHKSVSWYQQVLGQGPQFIFQYYEKEERGRGNFPDRFSARQFPNYSSELNVNALLLGDSALYLCASSLQGSSPLHFGNGTRLTVT.

This clonotype has only a few counts. This chain links TRBV29-1 with TRBJ2-2; TRBD1 is a possible D gene (6 bases). The CDR3 loop spans 16 amino acids. V shed 0 bases and J shed 0 bases, with 11 bases lying between them. The germline CDR1 and CDR2 sequences are SQVTM and ANQGSEA. CDR3 residues: CSVEDGTGPNTGELFF. The CDR3 nucleotides are TGCAGCGTTGAAGACGGCACAGGGCCGAACACCGGGGAGCTGTTTTTT.

This clonotype has a handful of counts. The chain links TRBV5-1 to TRBJ2-1; TRBD1 might be the D (5 bases). CDR1 SGHRS and CDR2 YFSETQ come from the germline V gene. This CDR3 comprises 16 residues. V lost 1 base and J lost 6, with 17 bases in between. The CDR3 sequence is CASSLKGIWGGNEQFF. CDR3 DNA sequence: TGCGCCAGCAGCTTGAAGGGGATTTGGGGCGGCAATGAGCAGTTCTTC.

As DNA, the CDR3 is TGTGCCTGGAGTATGGGACAGGGGTTCACTGAAGCTTTCTTT. It codes for CAWSMGQGFTEAFF. The chain combines TRBV30 with TRBJ1-1, with 10 bases lining up with TRBD1. This CDR3 region has 14 residues. Per the germline V gene, CDR1 is GTSNPN and CDR2 is SVGIG (reference sequence). V lost 2 bases and J lost 4; bases outside the gene matches: 4.

This clonotype was counted only a few times. This chain uses TRBV4-1 with TRBJ1-6; D is ambiguous. Germline V gene lookup returns CDR1 MGHRA and CDR2 YSYEKL. V gave up 3 bases and J gave up 7 bases, with 7 bases separating them. This CDR3 contains 13 residues. CDR3 amino acids: CASSQQINSPLHF. The CDR3 DNA reads as TGCGCCAGCAGCCAGCAGATCAATTCACCCCTCCACTTT.